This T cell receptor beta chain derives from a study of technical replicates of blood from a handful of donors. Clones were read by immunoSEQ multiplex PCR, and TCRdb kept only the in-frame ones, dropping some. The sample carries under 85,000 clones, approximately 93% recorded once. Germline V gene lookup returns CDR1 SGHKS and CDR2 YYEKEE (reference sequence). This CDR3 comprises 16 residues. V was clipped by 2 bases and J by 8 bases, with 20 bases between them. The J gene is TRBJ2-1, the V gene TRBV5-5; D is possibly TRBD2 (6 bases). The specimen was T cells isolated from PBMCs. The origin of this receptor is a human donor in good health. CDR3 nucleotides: TGTGCCAGCAGCTTTACGGCGCCTAGGGAGGTGGATGAGCAGTTCTTC. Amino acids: CASSFTAPREVDEQFF.